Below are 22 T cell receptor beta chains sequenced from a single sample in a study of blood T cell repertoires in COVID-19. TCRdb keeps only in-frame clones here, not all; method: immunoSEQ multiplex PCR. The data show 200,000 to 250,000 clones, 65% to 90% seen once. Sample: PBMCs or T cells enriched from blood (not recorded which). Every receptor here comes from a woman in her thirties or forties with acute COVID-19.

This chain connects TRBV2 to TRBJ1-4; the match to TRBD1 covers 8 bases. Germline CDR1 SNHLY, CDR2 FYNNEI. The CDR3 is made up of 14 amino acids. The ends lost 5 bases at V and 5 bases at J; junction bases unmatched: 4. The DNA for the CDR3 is TGTGCCAGCAGTTTCCGGGACAGGAATGAAAAACTGTTTTTT. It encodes CASSFRDRNEKLFF.

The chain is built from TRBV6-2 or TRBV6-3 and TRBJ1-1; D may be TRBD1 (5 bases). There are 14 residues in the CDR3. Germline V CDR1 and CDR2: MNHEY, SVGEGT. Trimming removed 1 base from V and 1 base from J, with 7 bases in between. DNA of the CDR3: TGTGCCAGCAGTTACTTCGACAGGAACACTGAAGCTTTCTTT. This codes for CASSYFDRNTEAFF.

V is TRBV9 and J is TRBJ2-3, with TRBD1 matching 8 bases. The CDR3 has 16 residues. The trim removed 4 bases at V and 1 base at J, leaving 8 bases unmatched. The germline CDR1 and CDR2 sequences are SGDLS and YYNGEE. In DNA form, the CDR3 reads TGTGCCAGCAGCACCCGCGGGACAGGCGGCACAGATACGCAGTATTTT. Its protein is CASSTRGTGGTDTQYF. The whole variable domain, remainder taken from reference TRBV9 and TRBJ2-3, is DSGVTQTPKHLITATGQRVTLRCSPRSGDLSVYWYQQSLDQGLQFLIQYYNGEERAKGNILERFSAQQFPDLHSELNLSSLELGDSALYFCASSTRGTGGTDTQYFGPGTRLTVL.

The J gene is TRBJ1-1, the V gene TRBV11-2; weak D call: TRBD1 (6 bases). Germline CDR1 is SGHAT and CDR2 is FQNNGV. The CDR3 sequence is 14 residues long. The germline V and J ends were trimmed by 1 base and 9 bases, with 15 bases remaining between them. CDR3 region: CASSLGSDRKKAFF. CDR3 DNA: TGTGCCAGCAGCTTAGGATCGGACAGAAAAAAAGCTTTCTTT.

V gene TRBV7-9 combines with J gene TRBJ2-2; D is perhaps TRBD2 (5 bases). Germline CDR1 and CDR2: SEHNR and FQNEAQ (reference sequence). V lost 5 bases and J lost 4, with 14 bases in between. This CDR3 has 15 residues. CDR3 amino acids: CASSPADGVTGELFF. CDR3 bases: TGTGCCAGCAGCCCCGCCGACGGGGTCACCGGGGAGCTGTTTTTT.

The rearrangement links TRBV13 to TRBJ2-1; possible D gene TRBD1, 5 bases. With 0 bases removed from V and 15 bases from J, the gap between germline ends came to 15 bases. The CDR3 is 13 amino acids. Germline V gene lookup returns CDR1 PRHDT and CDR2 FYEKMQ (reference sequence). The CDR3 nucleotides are TGTGCCAGCAGCTTAGGCGAAGGGGCTCCTGGGTTCTTC. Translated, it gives CASSLGEGAPGFF.

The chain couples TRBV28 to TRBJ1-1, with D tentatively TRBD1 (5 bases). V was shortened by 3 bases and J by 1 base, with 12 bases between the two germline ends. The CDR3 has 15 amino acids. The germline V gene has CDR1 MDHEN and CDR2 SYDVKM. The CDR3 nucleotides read TGTGCCAGCAGTTTTGGAGGGACGGCGAACACTGAAGCTTTCTTT. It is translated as CASSFGGTANTEAFF.

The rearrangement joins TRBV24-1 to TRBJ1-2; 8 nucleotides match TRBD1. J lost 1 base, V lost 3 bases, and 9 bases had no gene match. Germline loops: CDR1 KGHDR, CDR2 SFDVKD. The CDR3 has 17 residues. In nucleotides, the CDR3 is TGTGCCACCAGTGATGCTGGACCAGGGGGCTTTAACTATGGCTACACCTTC. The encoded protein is CATSDAGPGGFNYGYTF.

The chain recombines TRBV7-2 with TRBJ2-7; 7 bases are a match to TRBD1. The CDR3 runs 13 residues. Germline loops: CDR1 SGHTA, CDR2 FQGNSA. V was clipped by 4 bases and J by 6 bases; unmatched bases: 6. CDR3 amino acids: CASSSNNRGEQYF. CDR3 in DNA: TGTGCCAGCAGCTCCAACAACAGGGGCGAGCAGTACTTC.

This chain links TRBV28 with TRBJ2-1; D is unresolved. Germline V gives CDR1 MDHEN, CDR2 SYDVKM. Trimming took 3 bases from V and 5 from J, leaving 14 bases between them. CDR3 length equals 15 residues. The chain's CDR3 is CASSFPGRANNEQFF. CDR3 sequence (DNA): TGTGCCAGCAGTTTTCCGGGTCGAGCTAACAATGAGCAGTTCTTC.

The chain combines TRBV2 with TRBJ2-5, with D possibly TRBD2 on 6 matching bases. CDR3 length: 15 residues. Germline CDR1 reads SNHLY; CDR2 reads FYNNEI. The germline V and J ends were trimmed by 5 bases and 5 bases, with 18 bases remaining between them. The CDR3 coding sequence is TGTGCCAGCAGTACCGGGACTTTTCCATGGGAGACCCAGTACTTC. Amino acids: CASSTGTFPWETQYF.

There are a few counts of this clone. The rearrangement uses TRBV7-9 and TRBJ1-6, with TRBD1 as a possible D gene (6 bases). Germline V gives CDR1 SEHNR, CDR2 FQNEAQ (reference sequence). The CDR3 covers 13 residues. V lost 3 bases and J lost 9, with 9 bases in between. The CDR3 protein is CASSFQGSSPLHF. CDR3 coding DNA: TGTGCCAGCAGCTTCCAGGGGAGTTCACCCCTCCACTTT. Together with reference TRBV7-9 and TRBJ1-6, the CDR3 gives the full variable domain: DTGVSQNPRHKITKRGQNVTFRCDPISEHNRLYWYRQTLGQGPEFLTYFQNEAQLEKSRLLSDRFSAERPKGSFSTLEIQRTEQGDSAMYLCASSFQGSSPLHFGNGTRLTVT.

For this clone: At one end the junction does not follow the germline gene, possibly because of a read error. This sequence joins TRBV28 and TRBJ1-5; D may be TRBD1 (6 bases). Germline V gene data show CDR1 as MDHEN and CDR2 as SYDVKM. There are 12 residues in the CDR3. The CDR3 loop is CASSINRERAFF. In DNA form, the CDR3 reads TGTGCCAGCAGCATAAACAGGGAGAGGGCTTTTTTT.

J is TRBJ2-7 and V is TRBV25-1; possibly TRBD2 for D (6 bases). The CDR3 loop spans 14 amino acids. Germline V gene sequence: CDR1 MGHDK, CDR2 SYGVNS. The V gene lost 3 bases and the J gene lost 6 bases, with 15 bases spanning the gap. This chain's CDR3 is CASSDQTGVREQYF. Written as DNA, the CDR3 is TGTGCCAGCAGTGATCAGACGGGGGTCCGCGAGCAGTACTTC.

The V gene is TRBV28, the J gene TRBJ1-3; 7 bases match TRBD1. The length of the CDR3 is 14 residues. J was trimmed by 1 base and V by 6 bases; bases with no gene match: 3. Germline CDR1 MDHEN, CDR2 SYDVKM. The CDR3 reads CASRSGGSGNTIYF. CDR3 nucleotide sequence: TGTGCCAGCAGATCAGGGGGTTCTGGAAACACCATATATTTT.

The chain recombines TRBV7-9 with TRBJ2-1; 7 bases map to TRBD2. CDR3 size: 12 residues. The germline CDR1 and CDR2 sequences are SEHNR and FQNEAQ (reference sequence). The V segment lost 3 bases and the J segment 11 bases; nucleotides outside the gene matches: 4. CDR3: CASSFGLEKQFF. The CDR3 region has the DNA TGTGCCAGCAGCTTCGGACTAGAGAAGCAGTTCTTC.

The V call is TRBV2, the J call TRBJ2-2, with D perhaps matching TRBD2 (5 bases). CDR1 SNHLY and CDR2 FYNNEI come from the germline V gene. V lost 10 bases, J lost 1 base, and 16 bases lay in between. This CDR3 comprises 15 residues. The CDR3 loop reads CATRSEGLNTGELFF. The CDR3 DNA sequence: TGTGCCACCCGGAGCGAGGGCTTGAACACCGGGGAGCTGTTTTTT.

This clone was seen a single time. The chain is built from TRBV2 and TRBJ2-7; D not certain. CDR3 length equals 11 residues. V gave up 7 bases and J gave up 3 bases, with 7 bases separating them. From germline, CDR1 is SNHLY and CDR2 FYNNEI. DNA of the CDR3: TGTGCCAGCACTTCGTACTACGAGCAGTACTTC. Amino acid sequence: CASTSYYEQYF.

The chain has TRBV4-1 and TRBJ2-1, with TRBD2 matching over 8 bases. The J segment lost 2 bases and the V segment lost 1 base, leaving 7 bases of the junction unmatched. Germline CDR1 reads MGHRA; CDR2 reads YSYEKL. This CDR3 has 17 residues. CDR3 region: CASSQGSSGITYNEQFF. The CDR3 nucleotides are TGCGCCAGCAGCCAAGGGAGTAGCGGGATCACCTACAATGAGCAGTTCTTC.

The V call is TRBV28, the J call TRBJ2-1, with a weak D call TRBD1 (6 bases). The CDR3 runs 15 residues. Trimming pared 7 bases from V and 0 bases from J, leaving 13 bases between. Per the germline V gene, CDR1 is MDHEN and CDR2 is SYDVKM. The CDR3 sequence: CASMGALISYNEQFF. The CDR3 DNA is TGTGCCAGCATGGGGGCATTAATCTCCTACAATGAGCAGTTCTTC. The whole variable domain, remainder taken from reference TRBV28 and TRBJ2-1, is DVKVTQSSRYLVKRTGEKVFLECVQDMDHENMFWYRQDPGLGLRLIYFSYDVKMKEKGDIPEGYSVSREKKERFSLILESASTNQTSMYLCASMGALISYNEQFFGPGTRLTVL.

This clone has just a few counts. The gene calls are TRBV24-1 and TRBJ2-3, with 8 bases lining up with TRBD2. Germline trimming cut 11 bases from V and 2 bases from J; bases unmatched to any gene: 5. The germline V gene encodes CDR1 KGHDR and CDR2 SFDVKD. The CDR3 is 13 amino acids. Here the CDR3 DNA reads TGTGCCATCGGGGGGGGATACACAGATACGCAGTATTTT. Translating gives CAIGGGYTDTQYF.

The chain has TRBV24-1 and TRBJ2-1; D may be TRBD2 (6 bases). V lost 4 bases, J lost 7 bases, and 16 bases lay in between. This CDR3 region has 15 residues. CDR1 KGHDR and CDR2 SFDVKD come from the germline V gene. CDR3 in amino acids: CATSDRRAPVNEQFF. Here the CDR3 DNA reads TGTGCCACCAGTGACCGGAGGGCCCCGGTTAATGAGCAGTTCTTC.